The 31 T cell receptor beta chains given below trace back to one sample, sequenced in a study of blood T cells in healthy people across ages. The use of a sample-barcoded 5' primer and a J-beta primer mix characterized a second PCR of about 6 to 12 cycles. TCRdb re-analysed the 5' RACE reads in MiXCR, keeping a single row per CDR3 protein. The sample yields roughly 1,800,000 distinct CDR3 sequences, just under 50% seen once. Sequencing was done on a sample of blood. The receptor source for this set is a middle-aged woman in good health.

The chain carries TRBV3-1 and TRBJ2-3; D unresolved. The length of the CDR3 is 15 residues. Trimming removed 0 bases at V and 3 bases at J, with 10 bases between. In germline, CDR1 is LGHDT, CDR2 YNNKEL (reference sequence). The CDR3 DNA reads as TGTGCCAGCAGCCAAGATAACCGAGCGACAGATACGCAGTATTTT. This codes for CASSQDNRATDTQYF.

This clonotype was picked up a small number of times. The V gene is TRBV10-3, the J gene TRBJ2-6; D may be TRBD1 (5 bases). The CDR3 sequence is 16 residues long. Germline V lookup: CDR1 ENHRY, CDR2 SYGVKD. V dropped 3 bases and J dropped 0 bases, with 9 bases sitting between them. For the CDR3, the DNA is TGTGCCATCAGTGAACCCGACAGCTCTGGGGCCAACGTCCTGACTTTC. Residues: CAISEPDSSGANVLTF.

The rearrangement joins TRBV6-5 to TRBJ2-7; D is unresolved. Trimming pared 4 bases from V and 4 bases from J, leaving 8 bases between. Germline values: CDR1 MNHEY, CDR2 SVGAGI. This CDR3 is 12 amino acids long. CDR3 DNA sequence: TGTGCCAGCAGTTCCCAGAGATACGAGCAGTACTTC. This gives the protein CASSSQRYEQYF.

J is TRBJ1-1 and V is TRBV6-5; 9 bases are a match to TRBD1. In germline, CDR1 is MNHEY, CDR2 SVGAGI. The CDR3 loop spans 17 amino acids. The V segment lost 0 bases and the J segment 5 bases; nucleotides outside the gene matches: 10. The DNA of the CDR3 is TGTGCCAGCAGTTACTCCCGGTACAGGGGGCGGGGGACTGAAGCTTTCTTT. Protein sequence: CASSYSRYRGRGTEAFF.

In this sample, this clonotype turned up a few times. The J gene is TRBJ2-5, the V gene TRBV27; 7 nucleotides agree with TRBD2. The CDR3 is 13 amino acids. The germline gives CDR1 MNHEY, CDR2 SMNVEV (reference sequence). Trimming removed 4 bases from V and 4 bases from J; junction bases left unmatched: 3. CDR3 in amino acids: CASSWWGGETQYF. The CDR3 DNA is TGTGCCAGCAGTTGGTGGGGGGGAGAGACCCAGTACTTC.

This chain connects TRBV11-2 to TRBJ2-5; perhaps TRBD2 as D (7 bases). Germline assignment: CDR1 SGHAT and CDR2 FQNNGV. The CDR3 runs to 16 residues. V dropped 2 bases and J dropped 2 bases, with 15 bases sitting between them. This CDR3 is CASSLLAGAVQETQYF. CDR3 DNA: TGTGCCAGCAGCTTATTGGCGGGGGCGGTACAAGAGACCCAGTACTTC.

This clonotype was counted a few times. The V and J genes are TRBV7-3 and TRBJ2-3; possible D gene TRBD2, 6 bases. Trimming removed 5 bases from V and 2 bases from J, with 14 bases in between. The germline V gene has CDR1 SGHTA and CDR2 FQGTGA. The CDR3 is made up of 15 amino acids. The CDR3 nucleotides are TGTGCCAGCAGCCCCACCCCGGGAGACACAGATACGCAGTATTTT. Its protein is CASSPTPGDTDTQYF.

This rearrangement joins TRBV25-1 to TRBJ1-1; D is possibly TRBD1 (6 bases). V lost 1 base and J lost 6, with 15 bases in between. The CDR3 is made up of 15 amino acids. The V gene's germline CDR1 is MGHDK and CDR2 SYGVNS. The CDR3 spells CASSESVGQGSEAFF. CDR3 nucleotide sequence: TGTGCCAGCAGTGAATCGGTCGGGCAGGGGTCTGAAGCTTTCTTT.

The J gene is TRBJ1-2, the V gene TRBV2; D unresolved. Trimming removed 2 bases from V and 4 bases from J, with 17 bases in between. CDR3 length equals 16 residues. Germline assignment: CDR1 SNHLY and CDR2 FYNNEI. The CDR3 loop is CASSEIQEGIGYGYTF. In DNA form, the CDR3 reads TGTGCCAGCAGTGAAATTCAAGAAGGGATTGGCTATGGCTACACCTTC.

The genes are TRBV7-3 and TRBJ2-3; 9 nucleotides match TRBD2. The CDR3 sequence is 14 residues long. Per the germline V gene, CDR1 is SGHTA and CDR2 is FQGTGA. J gave up 8 bases and V 3 bases, and 6 bases lay outside the gene matches. CDR3 sequence reads: CASSFRGLASTQYF. CDR3 nucleotide sequence: TGTGCCAGCAGCTTCCGAGGACTAGCGAGTACGCAGTATTTT.

Only a few counts were recorded for this clonotype. The chain uses TRBV4-3 and TRBJ2-3, with D perhaps matching TRBD2 (6 bases). CDR1 is LGHNA, CDR2 YSLEER, per germline. Trimming left V 4 bases short and J 2 bases short, with 13 bases between. This CDR3 is 15 amino acids long. DNA of the CDR3: TGCGCCAGCAGCCTCCGGCGGGGAATCACAGATACGCAGTATTTT. As protein: CASSLRRGITDTQYF.

The table lists this clonotype with a few counts. The CDR3 coding sequence is TGTGCCATCAGTGAGCTTAGCGGGAGCAGCACAGATACGCAGTATTTT. It encodes CAISELSGSSTDTQYF. The rearrangement links TRBV10-3 to TRBJ2-3; 9 positions match TRBD2. Losses at the gene ends were 2 bases for V and 0 bases for J; bases not matched to a gene: 3. This CDR3 has 16 residues. The germline V gene has CDR1 ENHRY and CDR2 SYGVKD.

In DNA, the CDR3 is TGCGCCAGCAGCGGCGGGGACAGTCCGAGGGAGACCCAGTACTTC. This encodes CASSGGDSPRETQYF. The gene calls are TRBV5-1 and TRBJ2-7, with TRBD1 as a possible D gene (7 bases). The J call is in doubt because the DNA end fits TRBJ2-5 better. The CDR3 contains 15 residues. The germline gives CDR1 SGHRS, CDR2 YFSETQ.

V gene TRBV27 combines with J gene TRBJ1-6; 9 bases match TRBD1. Per the germline V gene, CDR1 is MNHEY and CDR2 is SMNVEV (reference sequence). With V trimmed by 4 bases and J by 9 bases, 7 bases remained unmatched. This CDR3 contains 15 residues. The CDR3 region is CASSYRDRAPSPLHF. CDR3 DNA: TGTGCCAGCAGTTACCGGGACAGGGCCCCTTCACCCCTCCACTTT.

J is TRBJ2-1 and V is TRBV7-8, with TRBD1 identical over 7 bases. The germline V gene encodes CDR1 SGHVS and CDR2 FQNEAQ. The CDR3 contains 15 residues. V lost 5 bases to trimming and J lost 5 bases; unmatched junction nucleotides: 9. The CDR3 protein is CASSPRDSTNNEQFF. As DNA, the CDR3 is TGTGCCAGCAGCCCCCGGGACAGCACTAACAATGAGCAGTTCTTC.

The chain is built from TRBV5-1 and TRBJ2-3; no definite D call. Per germline, CDR1 SGHRS and CDR2 YFSETQ. Trimming cost V 4 bases and J 4 bases, with 19 bases left between them. The CDR3 is made up of 16 amino acids. CDR3 coding DNA: TGCGCCAGCAGCCCATCGAGCCGGGCGCCCCCAGATACGCAGTATTTT. This encodes CASSPSSRAPPDTQYF.

The chain has TRBV25-1 and TRBJ1-4, with a tentative D call TRBD1 (5 bases). Trimming pared 4 bases from V and 4 bases from J, leaving 13 bases between. From germline, CDR1 is MGHDK and CDR2 SYGVNS. The CDR3 length is 15 residues. The CDR3 DNA reads TGTGCCAGCAGTGGCGGGGGACGGATTAATGAAAAACTGTTTTTT. It encodes CASSGGGRINEKLFF. The full variable domain, rest sourced from reference TRBV25-1 and TRBJ1-4, is EADIYQTPRYLVIGTGKKITLECSQTMGHDKMYWYQQDPGMELHLIHYSYGVNSTEKGDLSSESTVSRIRTEHFPLTLESARPSHTSQYLCASSGGGRINEKLFFGSGTQLSVL.

In this sample, this clonotype turned up a few times. This sequence joins TRBV7-9 and TRBJ2-3, with D perhaps matching TRBD1 or TRBD2 (6 bases each). Germline CDR1 is SEHNR and CDR2 is FQNEAQ (reference sequence). V lost 4 bases, J lost 1 base, and 15 bases lay in between. The CDR3 sequence is 16 residues long. DNA of the CDR3: TGTGCCAGCAGCTCCCGACGGGGGCCCCGCACAGATACGCAGTATTTT. It encodes CASSSRRGPRTDTQYF.

This clonotype was seen more than once but under ten times. V is TRBV5-1 and J is TRBJ2-6, with 11 nucleotides matching TRBD1. This CDR3 region has 18 residues. Germline CDR1 reads SGHRS; CDR2 reads YFSETQ. J lost 2 bases, V lost 3 bases, and 7 bases had no gene match. CDR3 loop: CASSSGQGASPGANVLTF. The CDR3 region has the DNA TGCGCCAGCAGCTCAGGACAGGGGGCGTCTCCTGGGGCCAACGTCCTGACTTTC.

V gene TRBV7-9 combines with J gene TRBJ2-7; 9 nucleotides agree with TRBD1. Germline lookup yields CDR1 SEHNR and CDR2 FQNEAQ (reference sequence). The ends lost 4 bases at V and 0 bases at J; junction bases unmatched: 7. The CDR3 length is 16 residues. The CDR3 coding sequence is TGTGCCAGCAGCTCCACCGGGACAGGGAACTCCTACGAGCAGTACTTC. This codes for CASSSTGTGNSYEQYF.

J is TRBJ2-5 and V is TRBV27, with TRBD1 matching over 12 bases. The V gene's germline CDR1 is MNHEY and CDR2 SMNVEV (reference sequence). The length of the CDR3 is 16 residues. The trim removed 3 bases at V and 5 bases at J, leaving 7 bases unmatched. The CDR3 sequence is CASSLTGTGGVETQYF. As DNA, the CDR3 is TGTGCCAGCAGTTTGACCGGGACAGGGGGCGTGGAGACCCAGTACTTC.

This clonotype was found a few times. The J gene is TRBJ2-1, the V gene TRBV11-2; D call uncertain. The CDR3 consists of 14 residues. Per the germline V gene, CDR1 is SGHAT and CDR2 is FQNNGV. Trimming removed 0 bases at V and 10 bases at J, with 13 bases between. The DNA of the CDR3 is TGTGCCAGCAGCTTAGACAGAGGCCGTGGGGAGCAGTTCTTC. This translates into CASSLDRGRGEQFF.

This clonotype was picked up a small number of times. V gene TRBV9 combines with J gene TRBJ2-5; D not certain. V lost 4 bases and J 0 bases, leaving 13 bases between the germline ends. The CDR3 has 15 amino acids. CDR1 SGDLS and CDR2 YYNGEE come from the germline V gene. DNA for the CDR3: TGTGCCAGCAGCACTTCTCGGCGGAACCAAGAGACCCAGTACTTC. This encodes CASSTSRRNQETQYF.

This clonotype was observed a few times. The V call is TRBV7-9, the J call TRBJ1-5; maybe TRBD1 (5 bases). The CDR3 is 16 residues long. Trimming stripped 4 bases from V and 6 bases from J, with 19 bases between. In germline, CDR1 is SEHNR, CDR2 FQNEAQ (reference sequence). The CDR3 loop reads CASSWGLTREAQPQHF. CDR3 bases: TGTGCCAGCAGCTGGGGGTTGACCCGGGAGGCTCAGCCCCAGCATTTT.

This clonotype appeared a few times. J is TRBJ1-2 and V is TRBV12-3 or TRBV12-4, with 9 bases aligning to TRBD1. V gave up 5 bases and J gave up 7 bases; unmatched junction bases: 2. This CDR3 is 12 amino acids long. This CDR3 is CASSTGGGGYTF. CDR3 sequence (DNA): TGTGCCAGCAGTACAGGGGGCGGTGGCTACACCTTC.

This clonotype occurred a few times. The rearrangement uses TRBV7-8 and TRBJ2-1; unclear D gene. The CDR3 runs to 15 residues. Germline V gene data show CDR1 as SGHVS and CDR2 as FQNEAQ. V shed 4 bases and J shed 0 bases, with 10 bases lying between them. This chain's CDR3 is CASSWRTSSYNEQFF. CDR3 DNA: TGTGCCAGCAGCTGGCGGACGAGCTCCTACAATGAGCAGTTCTTC. The full variable domain, its missing parts supplied by reference TRBV7-8 and TRBJ2-1, is GAGVSQSPRYKVAKRGQDVALRCDPISGHVSLFWYQQALGQGPEFLTYFQNEAQLDKSGLPSDRFFAERPEGSVSTLKIQRTQQEDSAVYLCASSWRTSSYNEQFFGPGTRLTVL.

The chain is built from TRBV9 and TRBJ2-1; 8 bases line up with TRBD2. The V gene's germline CDR1 is SGDLS and CDR2 YYNGEE. The CDR3 is 15 residues long. Trimming cost V 1 base and J 9 bases; bases outside gene matches: 9. CDR3 amino acids: CASSVNGGATGEQFF. CDR3 DNA: TGTGCCAGCAGCGTAAACGGGGGGGCCACCGGTGAGCAGTTCTTC.

V gene TRBV12-3 or TRBV12-4 combines with J gene TRBJ2-7, with D possibly being TRBD2 (5 bases). The CDR3 runs 13 residues. The V end was cut by 4 bases, the J end by 6 bases, with 13 bases between. CDR3: CASSSALASEQYF. The CDR3 DNA follows: TGTGCCAGCAGTTCCGCCCTAGCTTCCGAGCAGTACTTC.

The chain carries TRBV5-1 and TRBJ2-1, with TRBD1 matching over 10 bases. Germline CDR1 SGHRS, CDR2 YFSETQ. The CDR3 is made up of 14 amino acids. The V and J ends lost 4 bases and 8 bases, in that order; junction bases with no gene match: 6. The CDR3 DNA reads TGCGCCAGCAGCCGGGACAGGGGTCTTTATGAGCAGTTCTTC. Protein sequence: CASSRDRGLYEQFF.

This clonotype has a handful of counts. This chain links TRBV4-2 with TRBJ2-5; tentative D call: TRBD2 (5 bases). Deletions cut 4 bases from V and 11 bases from J, with 20 bases between. Germline V gene data show CDR1 as LGHNA and CDR2 as YNFKEQ. This CDR3 is built from 14 residues. CDR3: CASSPAGSYNEQYF. In DNA, the CDR3 is TGTGCCAGCAGCCCGGCGGGCTCCTACAATGAGCAGTACTTC.

The rearrangement links TRBV20-1 to TRBJ2-5, with D maybe TRBD1 (6 bases). The J call is in doubt because the DNA end fits TRBJ2-7 better. Looked up from germline, CDR1 is DFQATT and CDR2 is SNEGSKA (reference sequence). The CDR3 is made up of 16 amino acids. This CDR3 is CSARSRDTLSEYEQYF. CDR3 DNA: TGCAGTGCTAGAAGTCGGGACACCCTAAGCGAGTACGAGCAGTACTTC.